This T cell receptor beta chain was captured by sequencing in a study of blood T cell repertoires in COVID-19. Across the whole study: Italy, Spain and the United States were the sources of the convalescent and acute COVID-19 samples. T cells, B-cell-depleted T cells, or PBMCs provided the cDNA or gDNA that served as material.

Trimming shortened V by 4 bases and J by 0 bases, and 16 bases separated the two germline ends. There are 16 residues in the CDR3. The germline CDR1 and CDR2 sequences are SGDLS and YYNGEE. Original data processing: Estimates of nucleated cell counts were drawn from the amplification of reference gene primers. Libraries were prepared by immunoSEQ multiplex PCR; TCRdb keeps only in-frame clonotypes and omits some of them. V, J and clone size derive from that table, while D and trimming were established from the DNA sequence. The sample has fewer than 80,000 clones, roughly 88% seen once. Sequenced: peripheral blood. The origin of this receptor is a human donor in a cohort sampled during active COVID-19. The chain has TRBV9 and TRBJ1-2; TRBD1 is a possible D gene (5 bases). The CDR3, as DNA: TGTGCCAGCAGCCTCAGTTTGGACAACTCTAACTATGGCTACACCTTC. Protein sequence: CASSLSLDNSNYGYTF.